Presented here are 24 T cell receptor beta chains from one specimen sequenced in a study of beta chain features in type 1 diabetes. Findings and caveats of the study: Type 1 diabetes patients had moderately but significantly shorter TCRB CDR3s in all four CD4+ subsets.

Their cognate antigens are unknown. Every bit of the isolated RNA underwent reverse transcription, so sequencing read expressed TCRB transcripts. Generated by immunoSEQ multiplex PCR, the TCRdb table keeps only in-frame clones and is missing some. The sample yields 250,000 or so clones, around 20% seen once. The sequencing sample was made of naive CD4+ T cells from blood. Receptors originate from a woman between 40 and 50 years old with type 1 diabetes.

This clone was picked up one time. V usage is TRBV4-1 and J usage is TRBJ2-3; 7 bases fit TRBD2. CDR3 length equals 18 residues. Germline trimming cut 0 bases from V and 1 base from J; bases unmatched to any gene: 10. Per the germline V gene, CDR1 is MGHRA and CDR2 is YSYEKL. The CDR3 coding sequence is TGCGCCAGCAGCCAAGAGCACTCCAGACTAGCCGGCACAGATACGCAGTATTTT. Translating it yields CASSQEHSRLAGTDTQYF.

The chain uses TRBV30 and TRBJ2-3, with D perhaps TRBD2 (6 bases). Germline CDR1 is GTSNPN and CDR2 is SVGIG (reference sequence). This CDR3 has 13 amino acids. The ends were cut back, 4 bases at V and 4 bases at J, with 12 bases in the middle. For the CDR3, the DNA is TGTGCCTGGAAGTCCGGGAGACCAGATACGCAGTATTTT. It specifies CAWKSGRPDTQYF. Using reference TRBV30 and TRBJ2-3 for the parts outside the CDR3, the full variable domain is SQTIHQWPATLVQPVGSPLSLECTVEGTSNPNLYWYRQAAGRGLQLLFYSVGIGQISSEVPQNLSASRPQDRQFILSSKKLLLSDSGFYLCAWKSGRPDTQYFGPGTRLTVL.

This clone was picked up a small number of times. This chain links TRBV7-2 with TRBJ1-4; D is ambiguous. Trimming took off 1 base at V and 0 bases at J, with 9 bases between the two ends. The germline V gene has CDR1 SGHTA and CDR2 FQGNSA. The CDR3 spans 16 residues. The CDR3 DNA is TGTGCCAGCAGCTTAGGAACGGTAACAACTAATGAAAAACTGTTTTTT. This sequence encodes CASSLGTVTTNEKLFF.

This rearrangement joins TRBV11-1 to TRBJ2-5; TRBD2 agrees at 8 bases. The CDR3 contains 16 residues. V gave up 4 bases and J gave up 4 bases; unmatched junction bases: 11. Germline V gene sequence: CDR1 SGHAT, CDR2 FQDESV (reference sequence). In DNA form, the CDR3 reads TGTGCCAGCAGCTCCTCTCTGGGTCGGGAGGGAGAGACCCAGTACTTC. Translating it yields CASSSSLGREGETQYF.

This clone was seen a handful of times. The chain is built from TRBV19 and TRBJ1-5; D is uncertain. Trimming took off 5 bases at V and 1 base at J, with 6 bases between the two ends. Germline CDR1 and CDR2: LNHDA and SQIVND (reference sequence). CDR3 length: 13 amino acids. The CDR3 DNA reads TGTGCCAGTAGTTTGAGGAGCAATCAGCCCCAGCATTTT. Translated: CASSLRSNQPQHF. The full variable domain, rest sourced from reference TRBV19 and TRBJ1-5, is DGGITQSPKYLFRKEGQNVTLSCEQNLNHDAMYWYRQDPGQGLRLIYYSQIVNDFQKGDIAEGYSVSREKKESFPLTVTSAQKNPTAFYLCASSLRSNQPQHFGDGTRLSIL.

The rearrangement uses TRBV18 and TRBJ2-3; 7 nucleotides line up with TRBD2. Trimming at V came to 3 bases and at J to 5 bases, leaving 5 bases not matched to a gene. In germline, CDR1 is KGHSH, CDR2 LQKENI. CDR3 length: 14 amino acids. CDR3 loop: CASSPAGERDTQYF. CDR3 sequence (DNA): TGTGCCAGCTCACCCGCGGGGGAGAGAGATACGCAGTATTTT.

The chain is built from TRBV9 and TRBJ2-6, with TRBD1 matching 8 bases. CDR1 is SGDLS, CDR2 YYNGEE, per germline. The junction had 2 bases not matched to a gene; V was cut back by 3 bases and J by 0 bases. The CDR3 is 16 amino acids. As DNA, the CDR3 is TGTGCCAGCAGCGCCACAGGGGGCTCTGGGGCCAACGTCCTGACTTTC. Translated, it gives CASSATGGSGANVLTF.

The V and J genes are TRBV9 and TRBJ1-5; no clear D. CDR3 length equals 13 residues. Trimming took off 3 bases at V and 9 bases at J, with 13 bases between the two ends. In germline, CDR1 is SGDLS, CDR2 YYNGEE. CDR3 amino acids: CASSGDRGRPQHF. CDR3 DNA: TGTGCCAGCAGCGGCGACCGAGGTAGGCCCCAGCATTTT. Supplemented by reference TRBV9 and TRBJ1-5, the full variable domain reads DSGVTQTPKHLITATGQRVTLRCSPRSGDLSVYWYQQSLDQGLQFLIQYYNGEERAKGNILERFSAQQFPDLHSELNLSSLELGDSALYFCASSGDRGRPQHFGDGTRLSIL.

The V and J genes are TRBV29-1 and TRBJ1-1; 9 nucleotides match TRBD1. Germline V gene data show CDR1 as SQVTM and CDR2 as ANQGSEA. CDR3 length equals 13 residues. The junction had 3 bases not matched to a gene; V was cut back by 7 bases and J by 0 bases. The CDR3, as DNA: TGCAGCGCTTGGGACAGGGTGAACACTGAAGCTTTCTTT. It translates to CSAWDRVNTEAFF.

The CDR3 here is CASSLYSSGTAEETQYF. CDR3 bases: TGTGCCAGCAGTTTATACTCCTCGGGGACAGCAGAGGAGACCCAGTACTTC. The rearrangement uses TRBV28 and TRBJ2-5; 7 bases map to TRBD1. Looked up from germline, CDR1 is MDHEN and CDR2 is SYDVKM. V gave up 1 base and J gave up 5 bases; unmatched junction bases: 13. This CDR3 spans 17 amino acids.

The chain recombines TRBV5-1 with TRBJ2-3; unclear D gene. V was shortened by 4 bases and J by 4 bases, with 10 bases between the two germline ends. Germline CDR1 reads SGHRS; CDR2 reads YFSETQ. The CDR3 is made up of 13 amino acids. The CDR3 here is CASSTARADTQYF. The DNA of the CDR3 is TGCGCCAGCAGCACTGCTAGAGCAGATACGCAGTATTTT.

This clone was detected a few times. This chain joins TRBV18 and TRBJ2-5; TRBD2 matches 8 bases. The CDR3 runs to 14 residues. Trimming at V came to 1 base and at J to 5 bases, leaving 3 bases not matched to a gene. CDR1 and CDR2 from the germline V gene are KGHSH and LQKENI. DNA of the CDR3: TGTGCCAGCTCACCACGAAGCGGGAGCGAGACCCAGTACTTC. It translates to CASSPRSGSETQYF.

There are a few counts of this clone. This chain joins TRBV5-6 and TRBJ1-5; no clear D gene. CDR1 and CDR2 (germline): SGHDT, YYEEEE. Trimming removed 0 bases at V and 2 bases at J, with 9 bases between. CDR3 length: 15 residues. The CDR3 DNA follows: TGTGCCAGCAGCTTGGAGGGAGGTGGCAATCAGCCCCAGCATTTT. Protein product: CASSLEGGGNQPQHF.

The CDR3 nucleotides read TGTGCCAGCAGTTCAGGGGCCTGGGAGACCCAGTACTTC. This codes for CASSSGAWETQYF. The chain joins TRBV28 to TRBJ2-5; tentative D call: TRBD1 (6 bases). CDR1 is MDHEN, CDR2 SYDVKM, per germline. With 4 bases removed from V and 5 bases from J, the gap between germline ends came to 11 bases. The CDR3 contains 13 residues. The whole variable domain, filled in from reference TRBV28 and TRBJ2-5, reads DVKVTQSSRYLVKRTGEKVFLECVQDMDHENMFWYRQDPGLGLRLIYFSYDVKMKEKGDIPEGYSVSREKKERFSLILESASTNQTSMYLCASSSGAWETQYFGPGTRLLVL.

The chain recombines TRBV15 with TRBJ2-1, with D unresolved. The CDR3 length is 14 residues. Germline V lookup: CDR1 LNHNV, CDR2 YYDKDF (reference sequence). V lost 0 bases to trimming and J lost 2 bases, with 5 bases between them. CDR3 sequence (DNA): TGTGCCACCAGCAGAGATGACACCTACAATGAGCAGTTCTTC. Translation gives CATSRDDTYNEQFF.

This clone occurred a few times. The chain couples TRBV7-9 to TRBJ1-5; D ambiguous. In germline, CDR1 is SEHNR, CDR2 FQNEAQ (reference sequence). The CDR3 runs to 13 residues. V dropped 1 base and J dropped 7 bases, with 8 bases sitting between them. The CDR3 DNA sequence: TGTGCCAGCAGCTTAGGCGGTGAGCAGCCCCAGCATTTT. It is translated as CASSLGGEQPQHF.

This clone turned up a few times. The gene calls are TRBV29-1 and TRBJ1-2; D might be TRBD1 (5 bases). Trimming took off 7 bases at V and 7 bases at J, with 16 bases between the two ends. This CDR3 comprises 12 residues. Germline values: CDR1 SQVTM, CDR2 ANQGSEA. In DNA, the CDR3 is TGCAGCGCAGAAGCGACAGCGACTGGCTACACCTTC. It specifies CSAEATATGYTF.

This clone turned up a few times. The chain uses TRBV10-3 and TRBJ2-2, with 8 bases aligning to TRBD2. The CDR3 spans 16 residues. CDR1 is ENHRY and CDR2 is SYGVKD in the germline V gene. V dropped 7 bases and J dropped 5; count of bases not matched to a gene: 12. For the CDR3, the DNA is TGTGCCATCAAAACCCTGCCGGGGGGGCAGACCGGGGAGCTGTTTTTT. It is translated as CAIKTLPGGQTGELFF.

About this clone: This specimen includes other DNA sequences encoding the same CDR3. V and J are TRBV28 and TRBJ2-7, with 7 bases matching TRBD1. The CDR3 consists of 13 residues. CDR1 and CDR2 (germline): MDHEN, SYDVKM. V was clipped by 6 bases and J by 3 bases; unmatched bases: 5. CDR3 protein: CASSLGTVYEQYF. CDR3 sequence (DNA): TGTGCCAGCAGCCTCGGGACAGTCTACGAGCAGTACTTC.

The DNA for the CDR3 is TGTGCCAGCTCACCCCTCCCTAGGGGGCAAGGGTCCTACGAGCAGTACTTC. This codes for CASSPLPRGQGSYEQYF. This chain joins TRBV18 and TRBJ2-7; TRBD1 matches at 7 bases. After removal of 3 bases from V and 1 base from J, the junction contained 12 bases not matched to a gene. The CDR3 extends over 17 amino acids. CDR1 is KGHSH, CDR2 LQKENI, per germline.

The chain uses TRBV9 and TRBJ2-2; TRBD2 might be the D (6 bases). Deletions cut 2 bases from V and 4 bases from J, with 12 bases between. CDR1 SGDLS and CDR2 YYNGEE come from the germline V gene. CDR3 length equals 15 residues. CDR3 in DNA: TGTGCCAGCAGCGTGGGGGGTGGCGTCACCGGGGAGCTGTTTTTT. As protein: CASSVGGGVTGELFF. The full variable domain, with the rest looked up from reference TRBV9 and TRBJ2-2, is DSGVTQTPKHLITATGQRVTLRCSPRSGDLSVYWYQQSLDQGLQFLIQYYNGEERAKGNILERFSAQQFPDLHSELNLSSLELGDSALYFCASSVGGGVTGELFFGEGSRLTVL.

This clone has a handful of counts. The chain links TRBV30 to TRBJ2-7; 12 positions match TRBD2. The CDR3 loop spans 13 amino acids. V trimming: 6 bases; J trimming: 5 bases; junction bases outside the gene matches: 5. Germline assignment: CDR1 GTSNPN and CDR2 SVGIG (reference sequence). In DNA form, the CDR3 reads TGTGCCTGTGGACTAGCGGGATCTCACGAGCAGTACTTC. Its protein product is CACGLAGSHEQYF.

The chain is built from TRBV29-1 and TRBJ1-4; 9 bases align to TRBD1. Losses at the gene ends were 7 bases for V and 4 bases for J; bases not matched to a gene: 7. The CDR3 consists of 14 residues. The germline V gene encodes CDR1 SQVTM and CDR2 ANQGSEA. For the CDR3, the DNA is TGCAGCGCTTGGACAGGGGCCCTTAATGAAAAACTGTTTTTT. Translating gives CSAWTGALNEKLFF.

This rearrangement joins TRBV2 to TRBJ2-7, with 10 bases fitting TRBD1. There are 14 residues in the CDR3. CDR1 is SNHLY and CDR2 is FYNNEI in the germline V gene. The J segment lost 5 bases and the V segment lost 5 bases, leaving 6 bases of the junction unmatched. The CDR3 DNA sequence: TGTGCCAGCAGTTGGGACAGGGGTAAGGACGAGCAGTACTTC. Protein product: CASSWDRGKDEQYF.